The present entry profiles one TCR beta chain with its context. Its specificity is unknown. After isolation, RNA underwent reverse transcription to generate cDNA as the sequencing template. Generated by immunoSEQ multiplex PCR, the TCRdb table keeps only in-frame clones and is missing some. Among about 200,000 clones listed, about three fifths were seen once. Treatment defined: oral pan-JAK inhibitor, 5-10 mg twice daily. This record belongs to a study of CD8+ T cells in alopecia areata. There are 13 residues in the CDR3. CDR1 and CDR2 from the germline V gene are SGHTA and FQGNSA. The ends were cut back, 4 bases at V and 0 bases at J, with 5 bases in the middle. Study-wide findings and caveats: Numerous expanded lesional clones remained in scalp and blood during tofacitinib. Higher clonality than in normal scalp was seen in lesional scalp, especially alopecia totalis/universalis.

The sequencing used CD4+ T cells sorted from blood, collected at week 4, from a patient treated with tofacitinib. The V and J genes are TRBV7-2 and TRBJ2-3, with unresolved D. This TCR derives from a human donor with alopecia areata. The CDR3 DNA follows: TGTGCCAGCAGCTCCTTAAGCACAGATACGCAGTATTTT. It specifies CASSSLSTDTQYF.